These T cell receptor beta chains were read from a single sample in a study of T cell repertoires in cytomegalovirus infection. TCRdb called the reads again in MiXCR, with one record for every CDR3 protein. This sample has more than 400,000 distinct CDR3 sequences, with around a quarter found just once. The sample comprised PBMCs. The receptors shown here come from a human donor in good health (CMV status not recorded). Some clones in this sample may be carry-over from other donors' samples. The CDR3 runs from the conserved cysteine through the conserved F or W. D genes are given only for firm matches. Where a row states a size, it is once, few, many or the class of an expanded clone; other rows omit it.

clone_size j_call d_call v_call cdr3_nt cdr3_aa
NA TRBJ2-3 TRBD2 TRBV6-1 TGTGCCAGCAGTTACGTCGCGGGAGACCCAGATACGCAGTATTTT CASSYVAGDPDTQYF
few TRBJ1-1 NA TRBV19 TGTGCCAGTAGTATGAGTATGAACACTGAAGCTTTCTTT CASSMSMNTEAFF
NA TRBJ2-2 NA TRBV19 TGTGCCAGTAGTACCCCAAATAGCGCGAGTGGCACCGGGGAGCTGTTTTTT CASSTPNSASGTGELFF
NA TRBJ2-1 TRBD2 TRBV24-1 TGTGCCACCAGTATTCGGGGGGGCTCCTACAATGAGCAGTTCTTC CATSIRGGSYNEQFF
NA TRBJ1-5 NA TRBV2 TGTGCCAGCGGGTCACGAGGGGGTCTCAATCAGCCCCAGCATTTT CASGSRGGLNQPQHF
NA TRBJ2-1 NA TRBV12-3/TRBV12-4 TGTGCCAGCAGTTGGGAGGCGAATGAGCAGTTCTTC CASSWEANEQFF
NA TRBJ2-1 TRBD2 TRBV5-4 TGTGCCAGCAGCTTGGAAGTCCTAGCGGGCGACAATGAGCAGTTCTTC CASSLEVLAGDNEQFF
NA TRBJ1-5 TRBD1 TRBV5-4 TGTGCCAGCAGCTTGTACGGGACAGGCCCTCAGCCCCAGCATTTT CASSLYGTGPQPQHF
NA TRBJ2-1 NA TRBV11-1 TGTGCCAGCAGCTTAAGCTCGTCACAGTTCCTCTACAATGAGCAGTTCTTC CASSLSSSQFLYNEQFF
many TRBJ2-3 TRBD1 TRBV28 TGTGCCAGCAGTTTAAACCAGGGGGCAGATACGCAGTATTTT CASSLNQGADTQYF
NA TRBJ2-4 NA TRBV10-3 TGTGCCATCAGTGAAGCGAGGGGGGGACTAGCCAAAAACATTCAGTACTTC CAISEARGGLAKNIQYF
many TRBJ1-5 NA TRBV6-1 TGTGCCAGCAGTGAATGGGGGAGTCAGCCCCAGCATTTT CASSEWGSQPQHF
NA TRBJ2-1 TRBD1 TRBV29-1 TGCAGCGTTGTACCGGGACAGGGGAGCGAGGATGAGCAGTTCTTC CSVVPGQGSEDEQFF
NA TRBJ2-1 TRBD2 TRBV5-1 TGCGCCAGCAGCCCCGCCGGGACTAGCGGGAAAAATGAGCAGTTCTTC CASSPAGTSGKNEQFF
NA TRBJ2-1 TRBD1 TRBV20-1 TGCAGTGCTCTTAACCCCACAGGGGCATGGGATGAGCAGTTCTTC CSALNPTGAWDEQFF
few TRBJ2-3 TRBD2 TRBV6-5 TGTGCCAGCAGTTACTCCCTTAGCGGGGTGAGCACAGATACGCAGTATTTT CASSYSLSGVSTDTQYF
few TRBJ1-2 NA TRBV4-1 TGCGCCAGCAGCCAGATACAGAACTATGGCTACACCTTC CASSQIQNYGYTF
few TRBJ2-5 NA TRBV2 TGTGCCAGCTCGACGAGTATAGAGACCCAGTACTTC CASSTSIETQYF
few TRBJ1-1 NA TRBV7-8 TGTGCCAGCAGCCCGACCCGGTTGATCAACACTGAAGCTTTCTTT CASSPTRLINTEAFF
NA TRBJ1-1 NA TRBV19 TGTGCCAGCCTCAGGGTGGGTCGGAACACTGAAGCTTTCTTT CASLRVGRNTEAFF
few TRBJ2-2 NA TRBV5-1 TGCGCCAGCAGCCGGAAGGGACCGACCAACACCGGGGAGCTGTTTTTT CASSRKGPTNTGELFF
NA TRBJ1-6 TRBD1 TRBV12-3/TRBV12-4 TGTGCCAGCAGCCGGACAGGGGGGGGTTCACCCCTCCACTTT CASSRTGGGSPLHF
NA TRBJ1-2 NA TRBV6-2/TRBV6-3 TGTGCCAGCAGTCCGGGACACAGCTATGGCTACACCTTC CASSPGHSYGYTF
many TRBJ2-3 NA TRBV7-6 TGTGCCAGCAGCTTAGGCGCGGGGGCAAGCACAGATACGCAGTATTTT CASSLGAGASTDTQYF
many TRBJ2-3 NA TRBV7-2 TGTGCCAGCAGCAAAGACCACACAGATACGCAGTATTTT CASSKDHTDTQYF
NA TRBJ2-1 TRBD2 TRBV6-4 TGTGCCAGCAGTGACTCCCGCGGGAGCTCCTACAATGAGCAGTTCTTC CASSDSRGSSYNEQFF
many TRBJ2-2 NA TRBV7-2 TGTGCCAGCAGCTTAGGAGGGGCGGGCACCGGGGAGCTGTTTTTT CASSLGGAGTGELFF
few TRBJ2-7 TRBD2 TRBV25-1 TGTGCCAGCGGAGGAAGCGGGAGATACTACGAGCAGTACTTC CASGGSGRYYEQYF
NA TRBJ1-1 NA TRBV7-9 TGTGCCAGCAGCCCCCAACAGGGTGAAGCTTTCTTT CASSPQQGEAFF
NA TRBJ1-1 TRBD1 TRBV7-8 TGTGCCAGCAGCTCCCAACCGCGACAGGGGGACTTT CASSSQPRQGDF
few TRBJ2-2 NA TRBV29-1 TGCAGCGTTGGTGGCCGCTACACCGGGGAGCTGTTTTTT CSVGGRYTGELFF
NA TRBJ2-1 TRBD2 TRBV12-3/TRBV12-4 TGTGCCAGCAGTTTTCGACTAGCGGAGTTCTTC CASSFRLAEFF
few TRBJ2-3 TRBD2 TRBV6-6 TGTGCCAGCATGGGAAATAGCGGGAGAGGAGATACGCAGTATTTT CASMGNSGRGDTQYF
NA TRBJ2-5 NA TRBV6-2/TRBV6-3 TGTGCCAGTCGTGGTGGCCGGAACCAAGAGACCCAGTACTTC CASRGGRNQETQYF
few TRBJ1-1 TRBD1 TRBV11-2 TGTGCCAGCAGCTTAGATCCCCCGCGGACAGGGCTTAGCGCTGAAGCTTTCTTT CASSLDPPRTGLSAEAFF
NA TRBJ2-2 TRBD1 TRBV30 TGTGCCTGGAGTCCGGGACAGGGGGCCGTCGGGGAGCTGTTTTTT CAWSPGQGAVGELFF
once TRBJ2-5 TRBD2 TRBV6-2/TRBV6-3 TGTGCCAGCAGTTATTCCGGGACTAGCGGACAAGAGACCCAGTACTTC CASSYSGTSGQETQYF
few TRBJ2-3 TRBD2 TRBV5-4 TGTGCCAGCAGCTTGCGACTAGCGGGAGTGAGCACAGATACGCAGTATTTT CASSLRLAGVSTDTQYF
few TRBJ2-2 TRBD2 TRBV4-1 TGCGCCAGCAGCCAGGGGGGAGGGCCGATCGGCGGGGAGCTGTTTTTT CASSQGGGPIGGELFF
NA TRBJ2-5 TRBD2 TRBV28 TGTGCCAGCAGCCGATCGACTAGCGGGAGTGAGACCCAGTACTTC CASSRSTSGSETQYF
NA TRBJ2-3 TRBD2 TRBV6-2/TRBV6-3 TGTGCCAGCAGTTACCCCCGACTAGCGGGAGGTATAAAGATCACAGATACGCAGTATTTT CASSYPRLAGGIKITDTQYF
NA TRBJ2-2 NA TRBV12-3/TRBV12-4 TGTGCCAGCAGCACCGAAAGGGTAGTCACCGGGGAGCTGTTTTTT CASSTERVVTGELFF
NA TRBJ2-7 NA TRBV14 TGTGCCAGCAGCCAAACCCCGGGACTTACATACGAGCAGTACTTC CASSQTPGLTYEQYF
NA TRBJ2-1 NA TRBV5-1 TGCGCCAGCAGCCATGGGAGACTGGATAACAATGAGCAGTTCTTC CASSHGRLDNNEQFF
NA TRBJ2-4 NA TRBV12-3/TRBV12-4 TGTGCCAGCAGTTTTGCAATAGTGGCCAAAAACATTCAGTACTTC CASSFAIVAKNIQYF
NA TRBJ2-5 TRBD2 TRBV20-1 TGCAGTGCTAGGGGGACTAGTGGTTCCACGGAGACCCAGTACTTC CSARGTSGSTETQYF
NA TRBJ2-3 TRBD1 TRBV11-2 TGTGCCAGCAGATATTCGACAGGGGCCAACACAGATACGCAGTATTTT CASRYSTGANTDTQYF
NA TRBJ1-1 NA TRBV7-9 TGTGCCAGCAACACGGAGGCTGGCACTGAAGCTTTCTTT CASNTEAGTEAFF
few TRBJ1-5 NA TRBV7-2 TGTGCCAGCAGCTTAGCGGTGGATCAGCCCCAGCATTTT CASSLAVDQPQHF
NA TRBJ2-7 TRBD2 TRBV20-1 TGCAGTGCTCCGGAGGTCCTAGCGGGAGAAGAGCAGTACTTC CSAPEVLAGEEQYF
few TRBJ2-7 TRBD2 TRBV7-9 TGTGCCAGCAGCTTATTAGCGGGAGGGCCAAACTTC CASSLLAGGPNF
few TRBJ2-5 NA TRBV5-4 TGTGCCAGCAGCTTAATTGAGTATCAGACCCAGTACTTC CASSLIEYQTQYF
few TRBJ1-4 NA TRBV27 TGTGCCAGCAGTTTCTACAGCGCTACAACTAATGAAAAACTGTTTTTT CASSFYSATTNEKLFF
NA TRBJ1-5 NA TRBV28 TGTGCCAGCAGTTTAGAACCGGGCAATCAGCCCCAGCATTTT CASSLEPGNQPQHF
NA TRBJ1-2 NA TRBV7-2 TGTGCCAGCAGCTTAGGGGGAGGGGCCCAGAACTATGGCTACACCTTC CASSLGGGAQNYGYTF